The 27 T cell receptor beta chains listed next were all sequenced from one sample in a study of T cells in Graves' hyperthyroidism and ophthalmopathy. It was RNA transcripts that yielded the amplified TCR beta CDR3 regions. HTBI primers were used for first-round RT-PCR of the TCR CDR3. TCRdb recomputed calls from the multiplex PCR reads with MiXCR, one row per CDR3 protein. Of 500,000 to 650,000 distinct CDR3 sequences in the sample, around 50% were seen once. Sequences were obtained from peripheral blood or thyroid tissue (not recorded which). The origin of the receptors is an adult woman with Graves' disease, either hyperthyroidism or ophthalmopathy (not recorded which).

This chain uses TRBV10-3 with TRBJ1-1; 9 nucleotides line up with TRBD1. Germline V lookup: CDR1 ENHRY, CDR2 SYGVKD. CDR3 length: 15 amino acids. V gave up 7 bases and J gave up 4 bases; unmatched junction bases: 10. The CDR3 here is CAIMPGDRESTEAFF. The CDR3 DNA follows: TGTGCCATCATGCCAGGGGACAGGGAAAGCACTGAAGCTTTCTTT.

This clonotype was picked up a small number of times. The rearrangement links TRBV7-9 to TRBJ1-2; D unresolved. V gave up 5 bases and J gave up 8 bases, with 12 bases separating them. Germline V CDR1 and CDR2: SEHNR, FQNEAQ (reference sequence). The CDR3 is 12 residues long. CDR3 DNA sequence: TGTGCCAGCAGCCAACCACCTGACGGCTACACCTTC. Translating gives CASSQPPDGYTF.

This clonotype was recorded at least ten times. V gene TRBV20-1 combines with J gene TRBJ1-4; D possibly corresponds to TRBD1 (5 bases). Per germline, CDR1 DFQATT and CDR2 SNEGSKA (reference sequence). The CDR3 runs 13 residues. Trimming stripped 6 bases from V and 6 bases from J, with 14 bases between. In DNA, the CDR3 is TGCAGTGCCCGTGGACCGGGGGATGAAAAACTGTTTTTT. Protein product: CSARGPGDEKLFF.

This chain connects TRBV7-9 to TRBJ1-6; the match to TRBD1 covers 8 bases. Germline V gene data show CDR1 as SEHNR and CDR2 as FQNEAQ (reference sequence). The CDR3 has 15 amino acids. The V gene end was trimmed by 5 bases and the J gene end by 6 bases; junction bases not matched to a gene: 6. The CDR3 is CASSPGQGLNSPLHF. As DNA, the CDR3 is TGTGCCAGCAGCCCAGGACAGGGTCTTAATTCACCCCTCCACTTT.

The genes are TRBV7-2 and TRBJ2-7, with D possibly matching TRBD2 (6 bases). The CDR3 is 18 residues long. V lost 1 base to trimming and J lost 4 bases, with 23 bases between them. The germline V gene encodes CDR1 SGHTA and CDR2 FQGNSA. CDR3 amino acids: CASSLVGGPGTVGYEQYF. The CDR3 region has the DNA TGTGCCAGCAGCTTAGTCGGTGGCCCAGGGACTGTCGGGTACGAGCAGTACTTC.

This clonotype occurred many times. J is TRBJ1-2 and V is TRBV2; possibly TRBD1 for D (5 bases). The CDR3 is 13 residues long. Germline V CDR1 and CDR2: SNHLY, FYNNEI. V dropped 4 bases and J dropped 2 bases, with 8 bases sitting between them. The CDR3 sequence: CASSGDGNYGYTF. In nucleotides, the CDR3 is TGTGCCAGCAGTGGGGACGGAAACTATGGCTACACCTTC.

V and J are TRBV5-1 and TRBJ1-1; TRBD1 might be the D (5 bases). The V gene's germline CDR1 is SGHRS and CDR2 YFSETQ. The V end was cut by 0 bases, the J end by 1 base, with 10 bases between. There are 15 residues in the CDR3. DNA for the CDR3: TGCGCCAGCAGCTTGGACTTGGGGCGGAACACTGAAGCTTTCTTT. This codes for CASSLDLGRNTEAFF.

This clonotype has at least ten counts. This sequence joins TRBV20-1 and TRBJ2-5; D may be TRBD2 (6 bases). Germline CDR1 DFQATT, CDR2 SNEGSKA (reference sequence). The CDR3 consists of 14 residues. V was pared by 6 bases and J by 4 bases, with 18 bases between. The CDR3 protein is CSALRGTLGETQYF. CDR3 nucleotides: TGCAGTGCCCTGCGGGGCACCTTGGGAGAGACCCAGTACTTC.

This clonotype has just a few counts. Written as DNA, the CDR3 is TGTGCCAGTAGTATAGCGGACAGGGGGAACACCGGGGAGCTGTTTTTT. This encodes CASSIADRGNTGELFF. The rearrangement uses TRBV19 and TRBJ2-2; 9 bases fit TRBD1. With V trimmed by 1 base and J by 1 base, 1 base remained unmatched. Per germline, CDR1 LNHDA and CDR2 SQIVND (reference sequence). The CDR3 consists of 16 residues.

This clonotype occurred many times. The V and J genes are TRBV20-1 and TRBJ1-1; 7 bases are shared with TRBD1. Germline-derived CDR1 and CDR2 are DFQATT and SNEGSKA (reference sequence). The CDR3 runs 13 residues. CDR3: CRAKIGGQTEAFF. CDR3 coding DNA: TGCAGGGCAAAAATAGGGGGCCAAACTGAAGCTTTCTTT.

This clonotype occurred many times. The J gene is TRBJ2-7, the V gene TRBV2; TRBD1 aligns across 11 bases. CDR1 and CDR2 (germline): SNHLY, FYNNEI. The CDR3 is 15 residues long. Trimming cost V 0 bases and J 5 bases; bases outside gene matches: 3. This CDR3 reads CASSEAGQGGHEQYF. CDR3 sequence (DNA): TGTGCCAGCAGTGAAGCGGGACAGGGGGGTCACGAGCAGTACTTC.

The rearrangement joins TRBV4-3 to TRBJ2-5, with D perhaps TRBD2 (5 bases). Germline CDR1 and CDR2: LGHNA and YSLEER. The CDR3 runs to 13 residues. The V end lost 4 bases, the J end lost 2 bases, and 8 bases lay between the germline ends. The CDR3 here is CASSLEEQETQYF. The CDR3 DNA reads as TGCGCCAGCAGCCTGGAGGAACAAGAGACCCAGTACTTC.

This clonotype has more than one count but fewer than ten. The chain uses TRBV19 and TRBJ2-2; the D is unclear. The CDR3 sequence is 12 residues long. The V gene lost 6 bases and the J gene lost 7 bases, with 9 bases spanning the gap. Germline V gene sequence: CDR1 LNHDA, CDR2 SQIVND (reference sequence). The DNA of the CDR3 is TGTGCCAGTAGAAGGTCGGACGGGGAGCTGTTTTTT. It specifies CASRRSDGELFF.

This clonotype was counted only a few times. The chain recombines TRBV7-9 with TRBJ1-1; D is uncertain. The length of the CDR3 is 12 residues. V was pared by 6 bases and J by 2 bases, with 7 bases between. CDR1 is SEHNR, CDR2 FQNEAQ, per germline (reference sequence). CDR3 DNA: TGTGCCAGCAGTTTTGAAAACACTGAAGCTTTCTTT. Translation: CASSFENTEAFF. The entire variable domain, with the rest obtained from reference TRBV7-9 and TRBJ1-1, is as follows: DTGVSQNPRHKITKRGQNVTFRCDPISEHNRLYWYRQTLGQGPEFLTYFQNEAQLEKSRLLSDRFSAERPKGSFSTLEIQRTEQGDSAMYLCASSFENTEAFFGQGTRLTVV.

A word on this clonotype: The junction does not match germline at one end; this may be a read error. The chain is built from TRBV7-2 and TRBJ2-6, with 8 bases aligning to TRBD1. From germline, CDR1 is SGHTA and CDR2 FQGNSA. The CDR3 length is 14 residues. Here the CDR3 reads CASSVTTGVNVLTF. The CDR3 coding sequence is TGTGCCAGCAGCGTAACGACAGGGGTCAACGTCCTGACTTTC.

At least ten counts were recorded for this clonotype. The chain links TRBV6-6 to TRBJ1-1, with 7 bases fitting TRBD1. Germline CDR1 reads MNHNY; CDR2 reads SVGAGI (reference sequence). The V gene end was trimmed by 6 bases and the J gene end by 1 base; junction bases not matched to a gene: 5. CDR3 length equals 14 residues. CDR3 in DNA: TGTGCCAGCAGAAGGGGACAGCAGAACACTGAAGCTTTCTTT. This codes for CASRRGQQNTEAFF.

J is TRBJ1-2 and V is TRBV20-1; no clear D. V was trimmed by 7 bases and J by 8 bases, leaving 14 bases between them. The CDR3 length is 11 residues. Germline V lookup: CDR1 DFQATT, CDR2 SNEGSKA (reference sequence). The CDR3 DNA reads TGCAGTGGTCCGATCCCACTGGGCTACACCTTC. Protein: CSGPIPLGYTF.

Comments on this clonotype: At one end, the junction sequence differs from germline, possibly due to a read error. V and J are TRBV10-3 and TRBJ1-5, with D maybe TRBD1 (6 bases). The CDR3 sequence is 13 residues long. CDR1 is ENHRY and CDR2 is SYGVKD in the germline V gene. This CDR3 is CASSEQGGEPQHF. DNA for the CDR3: TGTGCCAGCAGTGAACAGGGAGGAGAGCCCCAGCATTTT.

The CDR3 here is CSASGTSGSADYTF. As DNA, the CDR3 is TGCAGTGCTAGCGGGACTAGCGGGAGCGCGGACTACACCTTC. This chain links TRBV20-1 with TRBJ1-2; D may be TRBD1 (5 bases). Germline CDR1 is DFQATT and CDR2 is SNEGSKA (reference sequence). The CDR3 is 14 residues long. Trimming stripped 3 bases from V and 10 bases from J, with 21 bases between.

The sample holds many counts of this clonotype. The chain joins TRBV7-6 to TRBJ2-5; D perhaps matches TRBD1 (5 bases). Germline assignment: CDR1 SGHVS and CDR2 FNYEAQ. Trimming shortened V by 6 bases and J by 5 bases, and 19 bases separated the two germline ends. This CDR3 spans 15 amino acids. As DNA, the CDR3 is TGTGCCAGCAGTCAAACCCTGGGGCTACGTGAGACCCAGTACTTC. This gives the protein CASSQTLGLRETQYF.

The CDR3 protein is CAISDPGSMDTEAFF. CDR3 coding DNA: TGTGCCATCAGTGACCCGGGCAGCATGGACACTGAAGCTTTCTTT. V usage is TRBV10-3 and J usage is TRBJ1-1; D gene ambiguous. V lost 3 bases and J lost 3, with 14 bases in between. Germline CDR1 reads ENHRY; CDR2 reads SYGVKD. The CDR3 spans 15 residues.

Only a few counts were recorded for this clonotype. The chain links TRBV28 to TRBJ2-7; D perhaps matches TRBD1 (5 bases). Trimming removed 6 bases at V and 7 bases at J, with 16 bases between. Germline CDR1 reads MDHEN; CDR2 reads SYDVKM. The CDR3 loop spans 13 amino acids. The CDR3 sequence: CASRKDILGEQYF. Written as DNA, the CDR3 is TGTGCCAGCAGGAAGGACATCCTTGGTGAGCAGTACTTC.

This clonotype was found once. V usage is TRBV7-2 and J usage is TRBJ2-2; D is unclear. The V end was cut by 5 bases, the J end by 7 bases, with 8 bases between. The germline V gene encodes CDR1 SGHTA and CDR2 FQGNSA. The CDR3 is 12 residues long. The CDR3 DNA reads as TGTGCCAGCAGCCCAACCAACGGGGAGCTGTTTTTT. Protein product: CASSPTNGELFF. Looking up the rest from reference TRBV7-2 and TRBJ2-2 gives the full variable domain: GAGVSQSPSNKVTEKGKDVELRCDPISGHTALYWYRQSLGQGLEFLIYFQGNSAPDKSGLPSDRFSAERTGGSVSTLTIQRTQQEDSAVYLCASSPTNGELFFGEGSRLTVL.

This clonotype was picked up many times. The chain has TRBV9 and TRBJ2-7; TRBD1 agrees at 10 bases. The V and J ends lost 5 bases and 0 bases, in that order; junction bases with no gene match: 5. This CDR3 comprises 15 residues. Germline V lookup: CDR1 SGDLS, CDR2 YYNGEE. The CDR3 nucleotides are TGTGCCAGCAGTCGTGGGACAGGGGTCTCCTACGAGCAGTACTTC. As protein: CASSRGTGVSYEQYF.

This clonotype was detected only a few times. A much larger clonotype is one base distant, so this may be a read error. This rearrangement joins TRBV9 to TRBJ1-5; D uncertain. The germline gives CDR1 SGDLS, CDR2 YYNGEE. This CDR3 spans 13 amino acids. The V gene lost 5 bases and the J gene lost 0 bases, with 6 bases spanning the gap. The CDR3 is CASSKYSNQPQHF. CDR3 sequence (DNA): TGTGCCAGCAGTAAGTATAGCAATCAGCCCCAGCATTTT.

The chain links TRBV2 to TRBJ2-5, with 7 bases matching TRBD1. The trim removed 10 bases at V and 2 bases at J, leaving 10 bases unmatched. Germline values: CDR1 SNHLY, CDR2 FYNNEI. This CDR3 spans 14 amino acids. CDR3 nucleotides: TGTGCCATCAGAAAGGACAGGACACAAGAGACCCAGTACTTC. Translating gives CAIRKDRTQETQYF. The full variable domain, its missing parts supplied by reference TRBV2 and TRBJ2-5, is EPEVTQTPSHQVTQMGQEVILRCVPISNHLYFYWYRQILGQKVEFLVSFYNNEISEKSEIFDDQFSVERPDGSNFTLKIRSTKLEDSAMYFCAIRKDRTQETQYFGPGTRLLVL.

In the case of this clonotype: A much larger clone differs from this one at a single base, so this may be a read error. This chain links TRBV6-5 with TRBJ2-7; the D gene is possibly TRBD1 (5 bases). This CDR3 is built from 13 residues. Germline loops: CDR1 MNHEY, CDR2 SVGAGI. DNA of the CDR3: TGTGCCAGCAGGTCTTCAGGGTTTTACGAGCGGTACTTC. This encodes CASRSSGFYERYF.